What follows describes a single T cell receptor beta chain. Its antigen is unknown. This record belongs to a study of beta chain features in type 1 diabetes. Study-level points and caveats: Insertions were fewer and deletions more numerous at VDJ junctions in type 1 diabetes patients.

The study reverse transcribed the entire isolated RNA, so it sequenced expressed TCRB transcripts. There were about 3.5 million reads on average in the naive, central memory and regulatory T cell samples. Some clones are missing from TCRdb's copy, which holds only in-frame ones; the method was immunoSEQ multiplex PCR. The sample lists about 150,000 clones, over 9.5% occurring once. Every participating donor gave one draw, a heparinised blood sample averaging about 110 mL. The sample taken for sequencing was naive CD4+ T cells from blood. The TCR was taken from a man in his late teens or twenties in good health.

CDR3 bases: TGTGCCAGCAGCTTAGCCCTAGCCATCTACGAGCAGTACTTC. This sequence encodes CASSLALAIYEQYF. This rearrangement joins TRBV7-2 to TRBJ2-5; D possibly corresponds to TRBD2 (5 bases). The J call is uncertain, as TRBJ2-7 better fits the DNA end. The CDR3 is 14 residues long. Germline V gene sequence: CDR1 SGHTA, CDR2 FQGNSA.